Listed below are T cell receptor beta chains from one sample, sequenced in a study of cytomegalovirus exposure and HLA in healthy donors. Some clones are missing from TCRdb's copy, which holds only in-frame ones; the method was immunoSEQ multiplex PCR. The sample has 130,000 to 150,000 clones, approximately 91% seen once. Sequenced sample: PBMCs. These receptors were obtained from a man between 18 and 35 years old in good health and CMV-seronegative. The CDR3 runs from the conserved cysteine through the conserved F or W. A D gene is named only where the DNA matches it firmly. Only part of the rows carry a size: once, few, many, or a class if the clone is expanded.

V gene,D gene,clone size,J gene,CDR3 protein,CDR3 DNA
TRBV7-8,TRBD2,once,TRBJ2-3,CASSSNGLAESTDTQYF,TGTGCCAGCAGCTCGAACGGACTAGCGGAGAGCACAGATACGCAGTATTTT
TRBV7-9,TRBD1,NA,TRBJ2-4,CASSPGTGVNIQYF,TGTGCCAGCAGCCCCGGGACAGGGGTGAACATTCAGTACTTC
TRBV6-1,NA,few,TRBJ1-2,CASSWVGAEDGYTF,TGTGCCAGCAGTTGGGTAGGGGCAGAAGATGGCTACACCTTC
TRBV27,TRBD1,NA,TRBJ2-4,CATRTGGNIQYF,TGTGCCACCAGGACAGGGGGAAACATTCAGTACTTC
TRBV10-3,TRBD1,NA,TRBJ1-1,CAISDRGGIAEAFF,TGTGCCATCAGCGACAGGGGTGGGATAGCTGAAGCTTTCTTT
TRBV5-1,NA,NA,TRBJ2-5,CASSPDGVGETQYF,TGCGCCAGCAGCCCCGACGGAGTCGGAGAGACCCAGTACTTC
TRBV5-1,TRBD2,few,TRBJ2-1,CASSLELAGGYEQFF,TGCGCCAGCAGCTTGGAATTAGCGGGAGGATATGAGCAGTTCTTC
TRBV9,NA,NA,TRBJ2-3,CASSARYRDQFGYTQYF,TGTGCCAGCAGCGCACGCTACAGGGATCAATTCGGTTATACGCAGTATTTT
TRBV9,TRBD1,NA,TRBJ2-7,CASSVSQGAYEQYF,TGTGCCAGCAGCGTTTCCCAGGGGGCCTACGAGCAGTACTTC
TRBV7-3,NA,NA,TRBJ2-1,CASSSQGGEQFF,TGTGCCAGCAGCTCCCAGGGAGGCGAGCAGTTCTTC
TRBV5-1,TRBD2,NA,TRBJ2-5,CASSLADQETQYF,TGCGCCAGCAGCCTAGCGGACCAAGAGACCCAGTACTTC
TRBV6-1,NA,NA,TRBJ1-6,CASSEQGNSPLHF,TGTGCCAGCAGTGAACAGGGAAATTCACCCCTCCACTTT
TRBV5-5,NA,NA,TRBJ1-4,CASSATGTTNEKLFF,TGTGCCAGCAGCGCCACAGGGACGACTAATGAAAAACTGTTTTTT
TRBV27,NA,NA,TRBJ1-1,CASRLLPLSTANTEAFF,TGTGCCAGCAGACTCTTACCACTTTCGACAGCAAACACTGAAGCTTTCTTT
TRBV11-3,TRBD2,few,TRBJ2-2,CASSLELAGSRTGELFF,TGTGCCAGCAGCTTAGAGCTAGCGGGGTCCCGCACCGGGGAGCTGTTTTTT
TRBV2,TRBD1,NA,TRBJ2-1,CASSGQGSYNEQFF,TGTGCCAGCTCGGGACAGGGCTCCTACAATGAGCAGTTCTTC
TRBV25-1,TRBD1,few,TRBJ2-3,CASSARQGADTQYF,TGTGCCAGCAGTGCTCGACAGGGGGCAGATACGCAGTATTTT
TRBV11-2,NA,NA,TRBJ2-3,CASSLDPNLAADTQYF,TGTGCCAGCAGCTTAGATCCAAATCTAGCAGCAGATACGCAGTATTTT
TRBV19,NA,few,TRBJ1-6,CASSDRTEYSPLHF,TGTGCCAGTAGTGACCGGACAGAATATTCACCCCTCCACTTT
TRBV15,NA,NA,TRBJ1-4,CATSRDGGTWNEKLFF,TGTGCCACCAGCAGAGATGGAGGGACGTGGAATGAAAAACTGTTTTTT
TRBV6-1,NA,NA,TRBJ1-2,CASSERSGGSGYTF,TGTGCCAGCAGTGAGAGGTCGGGGGGCTCTGGCTACACCTTC
TRBV28,TRBD1,NA,TRBJ1-5,CASSRTGPGSQPQHF,TGTGCCAGCAGCCGGACAGGGCCCGGTAGTCAGCCCCAGCATTTT
TRBV7-9,TRBD1,NA,TRBJ1-2,CASSPQGDDGYTF,TGTGCCAGCAGCCCACAGGGGGACGATGGCTACACCTTC
TRBV5-6,TRBD1,NA,TRBJ1-2,CASTNGDRVGYGYTF,TGTGCCAGCACCAACGGGGACAGGGTGGGGTATGGCTACACCTTC
TRBV7-9,TRBD2,NA,TRBJ2-1,CASSVAGGHNEQFF,TGTGCCAGCAGCGTAGCGGGAGGGCACAATGAGCAGTTCTTC
TRBV9,NA,NA,TRBJ2-5,CASSVSPMGHSYQETQYF,TGTGCCAGCAGCGTTAGCCCGATGGGACATTCGTACCAAGAGACCCAGTACTTC
TRBV19,TRBD1,NA,TRBJ2-2,CASRTGYTGELFF,TGTGCCAGTAGGACAGGGTATACCGGGGAGCTGTTTTTT
TRBV7-2,TRBD1,NA,TRBJ1-2,CASRPPTGNYGYTF,TGTGCCAGCAGGCCCCCGACAGGGAACTATGGCTACACCTTC
TRBV6-5,NA,NA,TRBJ2-3,CASAMGASTDTQYF,TGTGCCAGCGCTATGGGGGCCAGCACAGATACGCAGTATTTT
TRBV21-1,NA,NA,TRBJ1-5,CASSKVVSLAQPQHF,TGTGCCAGCAGCAAAGTGGTCAGTCTAGCACAGCCCCAGCATTTT
TRBV27,TRBD1,NA,TRBJ2-7,CASSLGWGQGFDEQYF,TGTGCCAGCAGTTTGGGTTGGGGACAGGGATTCGACGAGCAGTACTTC
TRBV14,NA,NA,TRBJ1-1,CASSQEIIRGAVQAFF,TGTGCCAGCAGCCAAGAGATCATACGTGGGGCAGTACAAGCTTTCTTT
TRBV6-5,TRBD2,NA,TRBJ2-4,CASRRLAGAKNIQYF,TGTGCCAGCAGGAGACTAGCGGGAGCCAAAAACATTCAGTACTTC
TRBV19,TRBD2,NA,TRBJ2-7,CASSILAGGYEQYF,TGTGCCAGTAGTATTCTCGCGGGGGGATACGAGCAGTACTTC
TRBV6-5,TRBD1,NA,TRBJ1-3,CASSGDRAGNTIYF,TGTGCCAGCAGCGGTGACAGGGCCGGAAACACCATATATTTT
TRBV11-2,NA,NA,TRBJ2-2,CASSLMGQGTGELFF,TGTGCCAGCAGCTTAATGGGGCAGGGCACCGGGGAGCTGTTTTTT
TRBV27,TRBD1,NA,TRBJ1-4,CASSLRGQGLANEKLFF,TGTGCCAGCTCTCTTAGGGGACAGGGGCTTGCTAATGAAAAACTGTTTTTT
TRBV30,TRBD2,NA,TRBJ2-1,CAWRLAGVGEQFF,TGTGCCTGGCGACTAGCGGGAGTTGGTGAGCAGTTCTTC
TRBV7-9,TRBD2,NA,TRBJ2-7,CASSGSGGPHEQYF,TGTGCCAGCAGTGGAAGCGGGGGGCCCCACGAGCAGTACTTC
TRBV6-1,TRBD2,NA,TRBJ2-5,CASSEFAGTSGRWKTQYF,TGTGCCAGCAGTGAATTTGCCGGGACTAGCGGGAGGTGGAAGACCCAGTACTTC
TRBV19,TRBD1,NA,TRBJ1-4,CASLRTGQKEKLFF,TGTGCCAGTTTAAGGACAGGACAGAAGGAAAAACTGTTTTTT
TRBV18,NA,NA,TRBJ1-3,CASSPGAVSGNTIYF,TGTGCCAGCTCACCAGGGGCAGTCTCTGGAAACACCATATATTTT
TRBV27,TRBD2,once,TRBJ2-1,CASSSILGLAGAHNEQFF,TGTGCCAGCAGTTCAATCTTGGGACTAGCGGGAGCTCACAATGAGCAGTTCTTC
TRBV6-6,NA,NA,TRBJ2-1,CASSPTSYLEQFF,TGTGCCAGCAGCCCGACTAGTTACCTTGAGCAGTTCTTC
TRBV15,NA,NA,TRBJ1-2,CATSRDRQVTRYGYTF,TGTGCCACCAGCAGAGACAGGCAGGTCACTCGCTATGGCTACACCTTC
TRBV6-4,TRBD2,NA,TRBJ2-2,CASSLAGGYTGELFF,TGTGCCAGCAGTTTAGCGGGAGGCTACACCGGGGAGCTGTTTTTT
TRBV10-3,NA,NA,TRBJ2-3,CASLRGASGPSTDTQYF,TGTGCCTCCCTCCGGGGGGCAAGCGGACCTAGCACAGATACGCAGTATTTT
TRBV27,NA,NA,TRBJ2-1,CASGSAPGAIYEQFF,TGTGCCAGCGGGAGTGCACCCGGCGCAATATATGAGCAGTTCTTC
TRBV29-1,TRBD2,NA,TRBJ2-1,CSVEAPGGPDNEQFF,TGCAGCGTTGAAGCTCCGGGGGGTCCGGACAATGAGCAGTTCTTC
TRBV6-5,NA,NA,TRBJ1-1,CASSYYTGQNTEAFF,TGTGCCAGCAGTTACTATACAGGCCAGAACACTGAAGCTTTCTTT
TRBV6-5,NA,NA,TRBJ1-1,CASSYSPDNRLGAFF,TGTGCCAGCAGTTACTCTCCGGACAACCGGTTGGGTGCTTTCTTT
TRBV19,TRBD1,NA,TRBJ1-2,CASSIVQGPILPNYGYTF,TGTGCCAGTAGTATAGTACAGGGGCCTATTCTTCCTAACTATGGCTACACCTTC
TRBV2,NA,NA,TRBJ2-7,CASSLPGRGKVDYEQYF,TGTGCCAGCAGTTTACCCGGGCGGGGTAAGGTTGATTACGAGCAGTACTTC
TRBV4-1,NA,NA,TRBJ2-1,CASSQPPRDEQFF,TGCGCCAGCAGCCAGCCCCCTCGGGATGAGCAGTTCTTC